The TCR beta chain under discussion was sequenced for a study of CD8+ T cells in alopecia areata. Study-wide context: Severity scoring for treated patients was based on the percentage of affected scalp area. Study-level results: Tofacitinib yielded significantly lower scalp clonality and fewer expanded CD8+ clones among the top 100. Patients shared TCRs less clearly than mice did, possibly owing to HLA.

In the case of this clone: What it binds is not known.

With V trimmed by 3 bases and J by 8 bases, 8 bases remained unmatched. The CDR3 sequence is 15 residues long. The germline V gene has CDR1 MGHRA and CDR2 YSYEKL. Sequencing relied on a cDNA template that was reverse transcribed from extracted RNA. TCRdb keeps only in-frame clones here, not all; method: immunoSEQ multiplex PCR. The sample consists of more than 200,000 clones, roughly 64% of them appearing once. Regarding treatment: oral pan-JAK inhibitor, 5-10 mg twice daily. CD4+ and CD8+ T cells were sorted from PBMCs stained for CD3, CD4 and CD8. This sequence was found in a human donor with alopecia areata. This chain uses TRBV4-1 with TRBJ1-3; 9 bases match TRBD1. Sequenced here: CD4+ T cells sorted from blood, sampled at week 4, from a patient treated with tofacitinib. DNA for the CDR3: TGCGCCAGCAGCCAGGCCACAGGGGGCGCGGACACCATATATTTT. Encoded protein: CASSQATGGADTIYF.